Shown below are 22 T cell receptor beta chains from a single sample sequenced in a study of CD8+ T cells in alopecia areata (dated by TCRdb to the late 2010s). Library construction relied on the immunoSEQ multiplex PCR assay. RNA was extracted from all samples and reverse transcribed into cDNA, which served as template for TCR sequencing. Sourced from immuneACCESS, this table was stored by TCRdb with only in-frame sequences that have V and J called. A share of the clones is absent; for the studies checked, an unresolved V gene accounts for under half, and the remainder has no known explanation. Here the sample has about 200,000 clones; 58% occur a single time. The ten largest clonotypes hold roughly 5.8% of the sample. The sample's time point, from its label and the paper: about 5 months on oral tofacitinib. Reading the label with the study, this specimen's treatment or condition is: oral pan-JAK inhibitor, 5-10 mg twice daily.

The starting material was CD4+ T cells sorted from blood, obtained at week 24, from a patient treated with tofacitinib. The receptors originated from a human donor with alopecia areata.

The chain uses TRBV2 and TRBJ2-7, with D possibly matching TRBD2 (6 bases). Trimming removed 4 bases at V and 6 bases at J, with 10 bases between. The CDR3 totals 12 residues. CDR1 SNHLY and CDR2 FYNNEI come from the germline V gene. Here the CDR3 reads CASSGEAREQYF. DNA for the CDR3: TGTGCCAGCAGTGGGGAGGCACGCGAGCAGTACTTC.

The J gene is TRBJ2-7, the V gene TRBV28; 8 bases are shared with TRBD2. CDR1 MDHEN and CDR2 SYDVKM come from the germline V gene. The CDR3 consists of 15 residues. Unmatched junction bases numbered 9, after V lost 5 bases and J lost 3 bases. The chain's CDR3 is CASSPPGTRNYEQYF. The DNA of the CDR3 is TGTGCCAGCAGTCCACCCGGGACTAGAAACTACGAGCAGTACTTC.

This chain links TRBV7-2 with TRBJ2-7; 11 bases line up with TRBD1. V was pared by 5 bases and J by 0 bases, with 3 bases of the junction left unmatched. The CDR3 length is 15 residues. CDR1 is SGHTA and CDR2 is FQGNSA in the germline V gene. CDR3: CASSGDRGSSYEQYF. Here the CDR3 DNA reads TGTGCCAGCAGCGGGGACAGGGGGTCCTCCTACGAGCAGTACTTC.

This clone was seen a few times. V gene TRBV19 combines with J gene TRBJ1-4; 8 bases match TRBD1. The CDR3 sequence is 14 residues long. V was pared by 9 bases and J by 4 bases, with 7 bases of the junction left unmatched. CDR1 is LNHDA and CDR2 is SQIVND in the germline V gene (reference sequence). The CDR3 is CASAADRVNEKLFF. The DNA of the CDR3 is TGTGCCAGCGCCGCGGACAGGGTTAATGAAAAACTGTTTTTT.

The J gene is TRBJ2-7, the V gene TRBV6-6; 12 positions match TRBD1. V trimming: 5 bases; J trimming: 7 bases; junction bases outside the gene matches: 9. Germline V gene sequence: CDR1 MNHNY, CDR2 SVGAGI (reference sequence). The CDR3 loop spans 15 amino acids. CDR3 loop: CASSNPGQGAGEQYF. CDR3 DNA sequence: TGTGCCAGCAGTAACCCGGGACAGGGGGCGGGTGAGCAGTACTTC.

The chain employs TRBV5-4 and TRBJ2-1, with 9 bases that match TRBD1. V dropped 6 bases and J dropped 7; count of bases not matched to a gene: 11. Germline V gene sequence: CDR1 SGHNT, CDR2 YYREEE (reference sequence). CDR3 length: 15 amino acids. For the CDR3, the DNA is TGTGCCAGCAATTTCTTGGACAGGGGTCATAATGAGCAGTTCTTC. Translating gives CASNFLDRGHNEQFF. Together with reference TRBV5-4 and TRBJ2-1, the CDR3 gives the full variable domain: ETGVTQSPTHLIKTRGQQVTLRCSSQSGHNTVSWYQQALGQGPQFIFQYYREEENGRGNFPPRFSGLQFPNYSSELNVNALELDDSALYLCASNFLDRGHNEQFFGPGTRLTVL.

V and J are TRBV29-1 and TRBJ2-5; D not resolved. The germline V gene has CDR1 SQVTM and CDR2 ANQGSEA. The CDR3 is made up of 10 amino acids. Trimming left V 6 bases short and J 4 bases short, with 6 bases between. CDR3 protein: CSVTRETQYF. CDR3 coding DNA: TGCAGCGTCACAAGAGAGACCCAGTACTTC.

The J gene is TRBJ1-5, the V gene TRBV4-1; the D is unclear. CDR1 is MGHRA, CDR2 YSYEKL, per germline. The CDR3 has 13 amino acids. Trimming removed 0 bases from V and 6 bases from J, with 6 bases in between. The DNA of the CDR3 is TGCGCCAGCAGCCAAGATTGGACTCAGCCCCAGCATTTT. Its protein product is CASSQDWTQPQHF.

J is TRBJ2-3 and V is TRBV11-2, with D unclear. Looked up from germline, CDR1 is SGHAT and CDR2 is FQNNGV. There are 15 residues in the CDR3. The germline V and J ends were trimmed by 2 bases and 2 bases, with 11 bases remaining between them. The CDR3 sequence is CASSLIATLTDTQYF. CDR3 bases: TGTGCCAGCAGCTTAATAGCCACCCTCACAGATACGCAGTATTTT. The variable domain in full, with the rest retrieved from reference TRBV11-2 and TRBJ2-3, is EAGVAQSPRYKIIEKRQSVAFWCNPISGHATLYWYQQILGQGPKLLIQFQNNGVVDDSQLPKDRFSAERLKGVDSTLKIQPAKLEDSAVYLCASSLIATLTDTQYFGPGTRLTVL.

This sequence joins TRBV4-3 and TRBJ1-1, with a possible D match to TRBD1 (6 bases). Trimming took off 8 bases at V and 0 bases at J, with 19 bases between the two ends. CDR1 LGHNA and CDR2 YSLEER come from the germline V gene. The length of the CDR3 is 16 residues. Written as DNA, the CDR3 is TGCGCCAGCCGCTCCTCTTCCGGGACATTGAACACTGAAGCTTTCTTT. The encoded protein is CASRSSSGTLNTEAFF.

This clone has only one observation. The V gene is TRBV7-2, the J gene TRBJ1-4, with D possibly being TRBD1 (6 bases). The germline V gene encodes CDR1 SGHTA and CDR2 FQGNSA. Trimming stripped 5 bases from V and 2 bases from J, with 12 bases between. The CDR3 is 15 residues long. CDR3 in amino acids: CASSQDRWTNEKLFF. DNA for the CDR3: TGTGCCAGCAGCCAAGACAGGTGGACTAATGAAAAACTGTTTTTT. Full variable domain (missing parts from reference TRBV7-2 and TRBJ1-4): GAGVSQSPSNKVTEKGKDVELRCDPISGHTALYWYRQSLGQGLEFLIYFQGNSAPDKSGLPSDRFSAERTGGSVSTLTIQRTQQEDSAVYLCASSQDRWTNEKLFFGSGTQLSVL.

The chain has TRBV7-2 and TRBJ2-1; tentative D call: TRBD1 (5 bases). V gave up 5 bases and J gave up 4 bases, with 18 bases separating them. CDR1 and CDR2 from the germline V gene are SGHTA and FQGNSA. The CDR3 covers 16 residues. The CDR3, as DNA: TGTGCCAGCAGCCCGGTGGGGCAGAGAGTATACAATGAGCAGTTCTTC. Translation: CASSPVGQRVYNEQFF.

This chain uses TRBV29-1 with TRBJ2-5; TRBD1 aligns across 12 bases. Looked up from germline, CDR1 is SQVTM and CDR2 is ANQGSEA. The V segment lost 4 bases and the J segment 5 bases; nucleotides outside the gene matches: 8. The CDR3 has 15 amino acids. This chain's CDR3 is CSVVGGQGAGETQYF. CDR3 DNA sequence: TGCAGCGTTGTCGGGGGACAGGGGGCAGGGGAGACCCAGTACTTC. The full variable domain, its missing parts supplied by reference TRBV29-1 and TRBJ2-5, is SAVISQKPSRDICQRGTSLTIQCQVDSQVTMMFWYRQQPGQSLTLIATANQGSEATYESGFVIDKFPISRPNLTFSTLTVSNMSPEDSSIYLCSVVGGQGAGETQYFGPGTRLLVL.

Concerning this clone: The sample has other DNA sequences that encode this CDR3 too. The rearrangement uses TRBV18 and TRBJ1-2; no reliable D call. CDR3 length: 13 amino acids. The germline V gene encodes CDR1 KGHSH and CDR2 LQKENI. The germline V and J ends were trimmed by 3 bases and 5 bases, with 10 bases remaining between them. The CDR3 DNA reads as TGTGCCAGCTCACCCGGGCAGGATTATGGCTACACCTTC. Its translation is CASSPGQDYGYTF.

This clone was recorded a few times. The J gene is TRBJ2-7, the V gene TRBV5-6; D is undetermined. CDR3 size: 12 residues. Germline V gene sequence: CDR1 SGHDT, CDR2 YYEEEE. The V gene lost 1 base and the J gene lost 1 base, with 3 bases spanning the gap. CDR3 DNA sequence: TGTGCCAGCAGCTTGCTGTCCTACGAGCAGTACTTC. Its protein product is CASSLLSYEQYF.

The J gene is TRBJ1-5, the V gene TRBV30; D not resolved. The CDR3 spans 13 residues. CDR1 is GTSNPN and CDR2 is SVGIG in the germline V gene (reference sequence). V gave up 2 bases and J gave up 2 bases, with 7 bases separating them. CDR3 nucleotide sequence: TGTGCCTGGAGTATCTTGGGCAATCAGCCCCAGCATTTT. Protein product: CAWSILGNQPQHF.

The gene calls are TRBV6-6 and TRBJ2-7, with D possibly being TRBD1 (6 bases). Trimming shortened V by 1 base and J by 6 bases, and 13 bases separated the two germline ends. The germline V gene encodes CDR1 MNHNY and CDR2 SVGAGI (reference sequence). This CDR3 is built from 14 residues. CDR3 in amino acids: CASSYFKDSGEQYF. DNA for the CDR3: TGTGCCAGCAGTTACTTCAAGGACAGTGGCGAGCAGTACTTC.

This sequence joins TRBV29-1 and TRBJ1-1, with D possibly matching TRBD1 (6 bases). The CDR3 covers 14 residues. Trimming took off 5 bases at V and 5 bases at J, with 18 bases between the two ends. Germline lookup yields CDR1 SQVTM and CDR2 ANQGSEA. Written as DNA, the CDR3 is TGCAGCGTTTCTAACACAGGGTCTCGAACTGAAGCTTTCTTT. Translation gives CSVSNTGSRTEAFF.

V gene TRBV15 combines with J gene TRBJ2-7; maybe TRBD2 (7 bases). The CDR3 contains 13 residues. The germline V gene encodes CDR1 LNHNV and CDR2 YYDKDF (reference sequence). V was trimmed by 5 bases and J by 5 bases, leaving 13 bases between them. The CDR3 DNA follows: TGTGCCACCAGCGAACAGCGGGACAACGAGCAGTACTTC. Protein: CATSEQRDNEQYF. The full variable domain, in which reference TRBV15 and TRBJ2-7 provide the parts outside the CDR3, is DAMVIQNPRYQVTQFGKPVTLSCSQTLNHNVMYWYQQKSSQAPKLLFHYYDKDFNNEADTPDNFQSRRPNTSFCFLDIRSPGLGDTAMYLCATSEQRDNEQYFGPGTRLTVT.

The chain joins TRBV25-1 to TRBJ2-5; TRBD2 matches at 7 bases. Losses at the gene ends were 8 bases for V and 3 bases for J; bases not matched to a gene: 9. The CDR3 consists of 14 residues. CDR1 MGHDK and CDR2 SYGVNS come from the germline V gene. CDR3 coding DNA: TGTGCCAGCGGTCGAGCGGGGCTAAAAGAGACCCAGTACTTC. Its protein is CASGRAGLKETQYF.

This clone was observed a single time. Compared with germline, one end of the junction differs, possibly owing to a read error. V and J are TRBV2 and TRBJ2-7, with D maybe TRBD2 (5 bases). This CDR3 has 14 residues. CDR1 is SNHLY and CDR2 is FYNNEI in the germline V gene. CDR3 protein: CASTRDNSDYGQYF. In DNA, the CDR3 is TGTGCCAGCACCAGAGACAACTCCGACTACGGGCAGTACTTC. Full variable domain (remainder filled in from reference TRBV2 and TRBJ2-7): EPEVTQTPSHQVTQMGQEVILRCVPISNHLYFYWYRQILGQKVEFLVSFYNNEISEKSEIFDDQFSVERPDGSNFTLKIRSTKLEDSAMYFCASTRDNSDYGQYFGPGTRLTVT.

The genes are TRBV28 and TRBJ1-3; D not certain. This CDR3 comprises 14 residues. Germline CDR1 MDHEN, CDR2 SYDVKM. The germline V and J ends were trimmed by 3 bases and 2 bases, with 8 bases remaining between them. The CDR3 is CASSLGTAGNTIYF. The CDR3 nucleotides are TGTGCCAGCAGTTTGGGCACGGCTGGAAACACCATATATTTT.